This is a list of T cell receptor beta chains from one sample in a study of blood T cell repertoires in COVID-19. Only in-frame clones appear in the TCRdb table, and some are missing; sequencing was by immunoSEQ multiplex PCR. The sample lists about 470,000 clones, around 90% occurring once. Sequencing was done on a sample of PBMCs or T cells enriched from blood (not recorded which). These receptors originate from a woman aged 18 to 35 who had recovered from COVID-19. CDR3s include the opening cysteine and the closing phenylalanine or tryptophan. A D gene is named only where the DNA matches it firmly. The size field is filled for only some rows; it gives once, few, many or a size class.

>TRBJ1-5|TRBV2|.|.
TGTGCCAGCAGTAAAGGGGGAGCAAGTCAGCCCCAGCATTTT
CASSKGGASQPQHF
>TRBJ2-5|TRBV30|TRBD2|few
TGTGCCTGGAGTGTTGGGACTAGCGGAGAGACCCAGTACTTC
CAWSVGTSGETQYF
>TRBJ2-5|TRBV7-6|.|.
TGTGCCAGCAGCTTGGGTCTAGGTCTAGCTCAAGAGACCCAGTACTTC
CASSLGLGLAQETQYF
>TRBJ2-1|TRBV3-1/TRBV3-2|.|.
TGTGCCAGCAGAGGCAGGGGCGCGGACAATGAGCAGTTCTTC
CASRGRGADNEQFF
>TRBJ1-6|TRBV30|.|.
TGTGCCTGGAAGGGAGGGGACAATTCACCCCTCCACTTT
CAWKGGDNSPLHF
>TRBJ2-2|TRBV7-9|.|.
TGTGCCAGCAGCTTTGGCCAGAACACCGGGGAGCTGTTTTTT
CASSFGQNTGELFF
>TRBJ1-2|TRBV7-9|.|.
TGTGCCAGCAGCTTAGTGGGCAGGGAAAATGGCTACACCTTC
CASSLVGRENGYTF
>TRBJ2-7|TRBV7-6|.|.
TGTGCCAGCAGCTTTGGCTACGGGGACGAGCAGTACTTC
CASSFGYGDEQYF
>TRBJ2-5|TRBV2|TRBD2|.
TGTGCCAGCAAAGGAAATAGCGGGGGGGCGGAGACCCAGTACTTC
CASKGNSGGAETQYF
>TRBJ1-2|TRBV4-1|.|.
TGCGCCAGCAGCCCCTACACAGGGTCCTATGGCTACACCTTC
CASSPYTGSYGYTF
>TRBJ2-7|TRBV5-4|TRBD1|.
TGTGCCAGCAGCCCCGGACAGGGGGCGGGTGAGCAGTACTTC
CASSPGQGAGEQYF
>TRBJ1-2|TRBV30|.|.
TGTGCCTGGAGTTCGGGCTGGCGGGTAGGCTACACCTTC
CAWSSGWRVGYTF
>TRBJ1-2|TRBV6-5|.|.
TGTGCCAGCAGCCGGGGAGGAGTCGGGGATGGCTACACCTTC
CASSRGGVGDGYTF
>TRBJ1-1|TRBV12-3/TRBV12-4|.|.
TGTGCCAGCAGCCCCCAGGGGTATGAAGCTTTCTTT
CASSPQGYEAFF
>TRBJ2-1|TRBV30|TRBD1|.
TGTGCCTGGAGTTCAACAGGGGGAGATATTAATGAGCAGTTCTTC
CAWSSTGGDINEQFF
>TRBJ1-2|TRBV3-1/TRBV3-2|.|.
TGTGCCAGCAGCCGAGGCTTAGCTAACTATGGCTACACCTTC
CASSRGLANYGYTF
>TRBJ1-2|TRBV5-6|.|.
TGTGCCAGCAGCTTGGGGCAGTTCTATGGCTACACCTTC
CASSLGQFYGYTF
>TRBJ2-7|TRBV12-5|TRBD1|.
TGTGCTAGTGTATCACAGGGGGCCTACGAGCAGTACTTC
CASVSQGAYEQYF
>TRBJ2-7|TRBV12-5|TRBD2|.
TGTGCTAGTGGTCCCCTTAGCGGGTACGAGCAGTACTTC
CASGPLSGYEQYF
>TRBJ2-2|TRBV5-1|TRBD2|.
TGCGCCAGCAGCTTCGTATCGACTAGCTATACCGGGGAGCTGTTTTTT
CASSFVSTSYTGELFF
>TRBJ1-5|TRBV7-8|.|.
TGTGCCAGCAGCTTAGGAGAAAAACAGCCCCAGCATTTT
CASSLGEKQPQHF
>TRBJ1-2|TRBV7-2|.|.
TGTGCCAGCAGCTTAGGGGCAGGGCACTATGGCTACACCTTC
CASSLGAGHYGYTF
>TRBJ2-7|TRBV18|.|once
TGTGCCAGCTCACCGACTGACAGCTCCTACGAGCAGTACTTC
CASSPTDSSYEQYF
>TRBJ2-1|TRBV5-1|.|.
TGCGCCAGCAGCTATCAGGGGCCCTCCTACAATGAGCAGTTCTTC
CASSYQGPSYNEQFF
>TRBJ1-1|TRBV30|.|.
TGTGCCTGGGCCAGGGGTCCGGGTGCGACTGAAGCTTTCTTT
CAWARGPGATEAFF
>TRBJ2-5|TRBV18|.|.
TGTGCCAGCTCAATGACAGGACAAGAGACCCAGTACTTC
CASSMTGQETQYF
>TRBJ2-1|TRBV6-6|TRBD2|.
TGTGCCAGCAGTTACTCCCTCCTAGCGGCTGAGCAGTTCTTC
CASSYSLLAAEQFF
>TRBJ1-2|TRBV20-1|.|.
TGCAGTGGGGCGACAGGCTATGGCTACACCTTC
CSGATGYGYTF
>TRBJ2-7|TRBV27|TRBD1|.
TGTGCCAGCAGTCGGCACAGGGGACAGACCTCCTACGAGCAGTACTTC
CASSRHRGQTSYEQYF
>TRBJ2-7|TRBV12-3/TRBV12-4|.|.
TGTGCCAGCAGTTTGGGGGGCTCCTACGAGCAGTACTTC
CASSLGGSYEQYF
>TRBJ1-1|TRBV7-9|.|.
TGTGCCAGCAGCTTACTGGGGGCGGCTGAAGCTTTCTTT
CASSLLGAAEAFF
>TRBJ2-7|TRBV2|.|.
TGTGCCGGGGGGAGTTCCCGGAACGAGCAGTACTTC
CAGGSSRNEQYF
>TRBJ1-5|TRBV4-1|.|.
TGCGCCAGCAGCCAAGAGAGGGATAGTCAGCCCCAGCATTTT
CASSQERDSQPQHF
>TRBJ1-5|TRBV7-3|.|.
TGTGCCAGCAGCACGCAAAAAACCCCCACGCAGCAGCCCCAGCATTTT
CASSTQKTPTQQPQHF
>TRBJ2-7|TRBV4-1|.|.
TGCGCCAGCAGCCAAGCTGGGCCCTACGAGCAGTACTTC
CASSQAGPYEQYF
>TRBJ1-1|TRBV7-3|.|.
TGTGCCAGCGGCGAACAGTTGAACACTGAAGCTTTCTTT
CASGEQLNTEAFF
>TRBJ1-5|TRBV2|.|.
TGTGCCAGCAGTGGACAGGAAGGCAGCAATCAGCCCCAGCATTTT
CASSGQEGSNQPQHF
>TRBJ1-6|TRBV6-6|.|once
TGTGCCAGCAGCCCGAGCTCGATTTCACCCCTCCACTTT
CASSPSSISPLHF
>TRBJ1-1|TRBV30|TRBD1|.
TGTGCCTGGAGGAGGAGGACAGGGAAGGCGAACACTGAAGCTTTCTTT
CAWRRRTGKANTEAFF
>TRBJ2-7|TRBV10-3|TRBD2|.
TGTGCCATCAGTGAGTCAGCGGGGGGGGCCTACGAGCAGTACTTC
CAISESAGGAYEQYF
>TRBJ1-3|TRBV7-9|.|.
TGTGCCAGCAGCCCTACCGGGGTAGTCTCTGGAAACACCATATATTTT
CASSPTGVVSGNTIYF